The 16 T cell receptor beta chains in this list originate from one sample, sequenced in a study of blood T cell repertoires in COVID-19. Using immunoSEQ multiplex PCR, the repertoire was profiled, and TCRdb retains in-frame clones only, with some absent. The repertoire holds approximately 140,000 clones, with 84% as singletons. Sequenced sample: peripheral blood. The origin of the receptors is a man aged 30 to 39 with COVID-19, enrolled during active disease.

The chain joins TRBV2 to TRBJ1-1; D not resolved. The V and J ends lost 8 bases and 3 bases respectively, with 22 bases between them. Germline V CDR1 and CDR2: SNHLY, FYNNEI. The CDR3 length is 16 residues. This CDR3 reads CASLGGQPLWDTEAFF. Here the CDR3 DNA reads TGTGCCAGCCTGGGTGGGCAGCCACTGTGGGACACTGAAGCTTTCTTT.

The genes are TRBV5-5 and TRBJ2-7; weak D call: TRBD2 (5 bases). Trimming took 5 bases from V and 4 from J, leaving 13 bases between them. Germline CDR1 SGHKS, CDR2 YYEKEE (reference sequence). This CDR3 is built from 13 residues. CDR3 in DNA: TGTGCCAGCAGTCCCGGACTCGGGTACGAGCAGTACTTC. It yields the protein CASSPGLGYEQYF.

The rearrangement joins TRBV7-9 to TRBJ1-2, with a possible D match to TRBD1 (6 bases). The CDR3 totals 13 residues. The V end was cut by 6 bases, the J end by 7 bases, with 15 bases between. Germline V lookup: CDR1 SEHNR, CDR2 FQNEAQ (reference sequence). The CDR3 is CASSSDSHLGYTF. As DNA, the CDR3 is TGTGCCAGCAGTTCGGACAGCCACCTTGGCTACACCTTC.

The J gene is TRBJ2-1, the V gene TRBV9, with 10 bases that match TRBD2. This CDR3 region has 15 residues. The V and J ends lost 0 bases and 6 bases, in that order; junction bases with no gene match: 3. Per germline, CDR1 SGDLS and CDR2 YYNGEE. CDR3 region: CASSVELAGSNEQFF. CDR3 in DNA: TGTGCCAGCAGCGTAGAACTAGCGGGGTCCAATGAGCAGTTCTTC.

The CDR3 bases are TGTGCCAGCAGAGACTTGGGACAGATCTACACCTTC. Amino acids: CASRDLGQIYTF. The chain is built from TRBV6-5 and TRBJ1-2, with TRBD1 matching over 7 bases. The V and J ends lost 6 bases and 10 bases, in that order; junction bases with no gene match: 8. CDR3 length: 12 amino acids. Germline-derived CDR1 and CDR2 are MNHEY and SVGAGI.

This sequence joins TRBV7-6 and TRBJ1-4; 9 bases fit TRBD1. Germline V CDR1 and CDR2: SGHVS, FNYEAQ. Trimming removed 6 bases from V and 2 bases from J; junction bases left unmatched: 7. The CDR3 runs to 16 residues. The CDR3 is CASSQGQGGTNEKLFF. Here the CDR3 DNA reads TGTGCCAGCAGTCAGGGACAGGGAGGGACTAATGAAAAACTGTTTTTT.

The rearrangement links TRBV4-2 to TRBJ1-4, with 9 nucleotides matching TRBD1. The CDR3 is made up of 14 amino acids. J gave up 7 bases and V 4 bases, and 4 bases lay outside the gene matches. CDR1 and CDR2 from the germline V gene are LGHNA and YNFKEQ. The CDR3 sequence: CASSRPGQGEKLFF. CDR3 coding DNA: TGTGCCAGCAGCCGACCGGGACAGGGTGAAAAACTGTTTTTT.

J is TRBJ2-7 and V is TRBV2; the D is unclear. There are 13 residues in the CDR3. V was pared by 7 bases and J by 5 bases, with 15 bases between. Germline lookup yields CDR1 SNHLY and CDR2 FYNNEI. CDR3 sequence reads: CASTVSWANEQYF. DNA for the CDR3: TGTGCCAGCACGGTGTCTTGGGCCAACGAGCAGTACTTC.

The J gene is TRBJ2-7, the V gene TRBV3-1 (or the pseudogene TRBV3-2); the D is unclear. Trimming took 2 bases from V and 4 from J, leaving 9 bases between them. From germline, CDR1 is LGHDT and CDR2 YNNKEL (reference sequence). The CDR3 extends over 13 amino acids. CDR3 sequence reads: CASSQTSGYEQYF. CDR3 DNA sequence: TGTGCCAGCAGCCAAACATCAGGATACGAGCAGTACTTC.

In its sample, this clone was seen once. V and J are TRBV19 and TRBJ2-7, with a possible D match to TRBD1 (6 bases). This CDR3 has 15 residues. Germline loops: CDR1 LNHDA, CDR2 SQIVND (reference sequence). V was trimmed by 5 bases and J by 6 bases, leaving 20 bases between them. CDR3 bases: TGTGCCAGTAGTTCAACCCAGGGGATGCGGCCCGAGCAGTACTTC. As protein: CASSSTQGMRPEQYF.

The DNA of the CDR3 is TGTGCCAGCAGTGAGATGGGAGGGGCCGCTGAAAAACTGTTTTTT. This codes for CASSEMGGAAEKLFF. V is TRBV25-1 and J is TRBJ1-4; maybe TRBD1 (5 bases). The V end lost 3 bases, the J end lost 7 bases, and 15 bases lay between the germline ends. Germline V CDR1 and CDR2: MGHDK, SYGVNS. This CDR3 contains 15 residues. The full variable domain, rest sourced from reference TRBV25-1 and TRBJ1-4, is EADIYQTPRYLVIGTGKKITLECSQTMGHDKMYWYQQDPGMELHLIHYSYGVNSTEKGDLSSESTVSRIRTEHFPLTLESARPSHTSQYLCASSEMGGAAEKLFFGSGTQLSVL.

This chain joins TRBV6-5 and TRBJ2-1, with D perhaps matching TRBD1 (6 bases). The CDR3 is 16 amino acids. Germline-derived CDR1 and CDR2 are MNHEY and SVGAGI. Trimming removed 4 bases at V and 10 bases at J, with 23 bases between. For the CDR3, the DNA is TGTGCCAGCAGTTCCGCATACAGGGTGGCGAGTGGGGAGCAGTTCTTC. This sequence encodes CASSSAYRVASGEQFF.

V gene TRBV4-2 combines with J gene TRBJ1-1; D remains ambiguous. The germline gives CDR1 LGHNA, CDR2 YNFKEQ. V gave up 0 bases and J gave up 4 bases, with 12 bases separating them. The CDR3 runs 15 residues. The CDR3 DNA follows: TGTGCCAGCAGCCAAGAGGTCCGGGTTGGCACTGAAGCTTTCTTT. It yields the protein CASSQEVRVGTEAFF.

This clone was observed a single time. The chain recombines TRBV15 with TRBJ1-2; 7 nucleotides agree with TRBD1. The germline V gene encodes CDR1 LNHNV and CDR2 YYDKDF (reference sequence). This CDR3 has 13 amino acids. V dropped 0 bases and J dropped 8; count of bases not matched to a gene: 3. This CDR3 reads CATSREGRGGYTF. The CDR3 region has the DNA TGTGCCACCAGCAGAGAGGGCAGGGGGGGCTACACCTTC. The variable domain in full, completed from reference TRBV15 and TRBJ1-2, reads DAMVIQNPRYQVTQFGKPVTLSCSQTLNHNVMYWYQQKSSQAPKLLFHYYDKDFNNEADTPDNFQSRRPNTSFCFLDIRSPGLGDTAMYLCATSREGRGGYTFGSGTRLTVV.

CDR3 coding DNA: TGTGCCAGCAGTGAGGGGACAGCAGATACGCAGTATTTT. Protein product: CASSEGTADTQYF. The chain carries TRBV2 and TRBJ2-3, with 7 bases aligning to TRBD1. This CDR3 spans 13 amino acids. Germline values: CDR1 SNHLY, CDR2 FYNNEI. With 3 bases clipped from V and 4 bases from J, the junction kept 1 base outside the gene matches. The full variable domain, in which reference TRBV2 and TRBJ2-3 provide the parts outside the CDR3, is EPEVTQTPSHQVTQMGQEVILRCVPISNHLYFYWYRQILGQKVEFLVSFYNNEISEKSEIFDDQFSVERPDGSNFTLKIRSTKLEDSAMYFCASSEGTADTQYFGPGTRLTVL.

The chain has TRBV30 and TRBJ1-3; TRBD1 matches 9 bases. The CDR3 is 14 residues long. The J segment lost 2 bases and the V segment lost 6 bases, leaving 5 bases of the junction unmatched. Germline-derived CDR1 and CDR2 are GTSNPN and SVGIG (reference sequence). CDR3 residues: CACYRGRTGNTIYF. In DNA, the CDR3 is TGTGCCTGTTACAGGGGGCGGACTGGAAACACCATATATTTT. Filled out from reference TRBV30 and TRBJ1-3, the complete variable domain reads SQTIHQWPATLVQPVGSPLSLECTVEGTSNPNLYWYRQAAGRGLQLLFYSVGIGQISSEVPQNLSASRPQDRQFILSSKKLLLSDSGFYLCACYRGRTGNTIYFGEGSWLTVV.